Below, 24 T cell receptor beta chains from the same sample are listed, as sequenced in a study of blood T cell repertoires in COVID-19. Sequenced by immunoSEQ multiplex PCR; TCRdb stores in-frame clones only, minus some. The sample consists of 200,000 to 250,000 clones, 82% of them appearing once. The sample comprised peripheral blood. The receptors were sampled from a woman in her sixties or seventies with COVID-19, enrolled during active disease.

The rearrangement uses TRBV6-5 and TRBJ2-7; tentatively, D is TRBD1 (6 bases). V was trimmed by 6 bases and J by 3 bases, leaving 15 bases between them. The V gene's germline CDR1 is MNHEY and CDR2 SVGAGI. The CDR3 length is 14 residues. In DNA form, the CDR3 reads TGTGCCAGCAGACAATTATCACAGGGCTACGAGCAGTACTTC. Translated: CASRQLSQGYEQYF.

This clone was found once. The rearrangement joins TRBV5-1 to TRBJ1-1, with D possibly TRBD1 on 6 matching bases. The V end lost 3 bases, the J end lost 6 bases, and 12 bases lay between the germline ends. This CDR3 is 13 amino acids long. Germline V gene lookup returns CDR1 SGHRS and CDR2 YFSETQ. The CDR3 DNA reads TGCGCCAGCAGCTACAGGGAGGGAGCTGAAGCTTTCTTT. Protein: CASSYREGAEAFF.

The chain uses TRBV20-1 and TRBJ1-2; D gene ambiguous. This CDR3 is built from 14 residues. V dropped 3 bases and J dropped 3 bases, with 14 bases sitting between them. The germline CDR1 and CDR2 sequences are DFQATT and SNEGSKA (reference sequence). CDR3 amino acids: CSASSGTTYYGYTF. The CDR3 bases are TGCAGTGCTAGTTCCGGTACCACCTACTATGGCTACACCTTC.

This clone was seen a handful of times. This rearrangement joins TRBV19 to TRBJ1-4; possibly TRBD1 for D (5 bases). Germline values: CDR1 LNHDA, CDR2 SQIVND (reference sequence). This CDR3 region has 14 residues. V was pared by 7 bases and J by 4 bases, with 13 bases between. CDR3 nucleotide sequence: TGTGCCAGTAAACTACAGGCGGTTAATGAAAAACTGTTTTTT. It specifies CASKLQAVNEKLFF.

The CDR3 DNA is TGTGCCAGCAGTTATGGGACAGGGGGCGCCTTGGGTGCTTTCTTT. This translates into CASSYGTGGALGAFF. The chain combines TRBV6-5 with TRBJ1-1; 12 positions agree with TRBD1. Germline lookup yields CDR1 MNHEY and CDR2 SVGAGI. This CDR3 is built from 15 residues. V dropped 3 bases and J dropped 11; count of bases not matched to a gene: 10.

The J gene is TRBJ2-1, the V gene TRBV7-4, with D possibly matching TRBD1 (6 bases). The CDR3 is 15 amino acids. Germline V gene lookup returns CDR1 SGHVT and CDR2 SQSDAQ. Trimming left V 9 bases short and J 7 bases short, with 22 bases between. In DNA form, the CDR3 reads TGTGCCAGTCAGACGGACAGCTGGAGTGGAAATGAGCAGTTCTTC. Translated: CASQTDSWSGNEQFF.

The gene calls are TRBV2 and TRBJ1-4; D not resolved. This CDR3 region has 13 residues. V gave up 5 bases and J gave up 9 bases, with 13 bases separating them. The germline V gene encodes CDR1 SNHLY and CDR2 FYNNEI. The CDR3 loop reads CASSQNTQKKLFF. The CDR3 DNA follows: TGTGCCAGCAGTCAAAACACACAGAAAAAACTGTTTTTT.

The rearrangement links TRBV18 to TRBJ2-1; 10 nucleotides agree with TRBD1. The CDR3 is made up of 15 amino acids. V lost 2 bases and J lost 5; bases outside the gene matches: 3. Germline-derived CDR1 and CDR2 are KGHSH and LQKENI. In DNA form, the CDR3 reads TGTGCCAGCTCACCAGGACAGGGGGGGCACAATGAGCAGTTCTTC. Protein: CASSPGQGGHNEQFF.

This chain links TRBV28 with TRBJ2-1; TRBD1 matches at 10 bases. The V gene end was trimmed by 7 bases and the J gene end by 12 bases; junction bases not matched to a gene: 15. This CDR3 has 15 residues. CDR1 and CDR2 from the germline V gene are MDHEN and SYDVKM. The CDR3 DNA reads as TGTGCCAGCACCGAAGGCGAGACAGGGGGCATACGGCAGTTCTTC. This codes for CASTEGETGGIRQFF.

This chain connects TRBV7-2 to TRBJ2-1, with 9 bases lining up with TRBD1. The germline V gene has CDR1 SGHTA and CDR2 FQGNSA. The CDR3 is 14 amino acids. The J segment lost 1 base and the V segment lost 7 bases, leaving 2 bases of the junction unmatched. The chain's CDR3 is CASKGTGSYNEQFF. CDR3 nucleotides: TGTGCCAGCAAGGGGACAGGGTCCTACAATGAGCAGTTCTTC.

This clone was seen once. The chain has TRBV18 and TRBJ2-1, with 9 bases identical to TRBD1. The germline V gene encodes CDR1 KGHSH and CDR2 LQKENI. This CDR3 has 14 amino acids. Unmatched junction bases numbered 6, after V lost 6 bases and J lost 6 bases. The CDR3 protein is CASSSGTGFNEQFF. CDR3 sequence (DNA): TGTGCCAGCTCTTCCGGGACAGGGTTCAATGAGCAGTTCTTC.

V and J are TRBV28 and TRBJ1-1; 7 positions agree with TRBD1. V lost 8 bases to trimming and J lost 3 bases; unmatched junction nucleotides: 18. The CDR3 extends over 17 amino acids. Germline V gives CDR1 MDHEN, CDR2 SYDVKM. The CDR3 DNA sequence: TGTGCCAGCGAAATCGGACAGGCCTCTGAATCGGACACTGAAGCTTTCTTT. Protein sequence: CASEIGQASESDTEAFF.

The V call is TRBV3-1 (or the pseudogene TRBV3-2), the J call TRBJ1-3, with no clear D. Germline V lookup: CDR1 LGHDT, CDR2 YNNKEL (reference sequence). This CDR3 has 13 amino acids. V lost 0 bases to trimming and J lost 5 bases, with 5 bases between them. For the CDR3, the DNA is TGTGCCAGCAGCCAAGATCATCGAAACACCATATATTTT. This gives the protein CASSQDHRNTIYF.

The V gene is TRBV7-2, the J gene TRBJ2-5; TRBD2 matches 14 bases. The germline CDR1 and CDR2 sequences are SGHTA and FQGNSA. This CDR3 comprises 18 residues. With 5 bases clipped from V and 2 bases from J, the junction kept 10 bases outside the gene matches. CDR3 DNA: TGTGCCAGCAGCCTGGGACTAGCGGGAGCGGGTGAGCAAGAGACCCAGTACTTC. Encoded protein: CASSLGLAGAGEQETQYF.

The CDR3 sequence is CASSLSGGPQYEQYF. The CDR3 DNA follows: TGTGCCAGCAGCTTAAGTGGAGGGCCTCAGTACGAGCAGTACTTC. The chain uses TRBV7-2 and TRBJ2-7, with D perhaps TRBD2 (6 bases). The germline V and J ends were trimmed by 2 bases and 4 bases, with 15 bases remaining between them. CDR1 and CDR2 (germline): SGHTA, FQGNSA. This CDR3 contains 15 residues.

V usage is TRBV7-8 and J usage is TRBJ1-2, with TRBD1 identical over 7 bases. The germline V gene has CDR1 SGHVS and CDR2 FQNEAQ. J was trimmed by 4 bases and V by 4 bases; bases with no gene match: 9. The CDR3 is made up of 15 amino acids. CDR3 in amino acids: CASSSRQGLSYGYTF. The CDR3, as DNA: TGTGCCAGCAGCTCCCGACAGGGACTGAGCTATGGCTACACCTTC.

The V and J genes are TRBV5-1 and TRBJ1-2; 10 bases align to TRBD1. The CDR3 consists of 20 residues. With 1 base clipped from V and 0 bases from J, the junction kept 15 bases outside the gene matches. The germline gives CDR1 SGHRS, CDR2 YFSETQ. DNA for the CDR3: TGCGCCAGCAGCTTGAACGGCGGACAGGGGGTCGCGATAGCTAACTATGGCTACACCTTC. This translates into CASSLNGGQGVAIANYGYTF.

This clone was detected only a few times. The CDR3 loop reads CASKLHGGAGELFF. DNA of the CDR3: TGTGCCAGCAAGTTACACGGAGGGGCCGGGGAGCTGTTTTTT. This sequence joins TRBV6-5 and TRBJ2-2; D might be TRBD2 (6 bases). The CDR3 loop spans 14 amino acids. Trimming removed 7 bases at V and 6 bases at J, with 15 bases between. The germline CDR1 and CDR2 sequences are MNHEY and SVGAGI.

This clone was recorded once. V usage is TRBV6-2 or TRBV6-3 and J usage is TRBJ2-4; 8 bases map to TRBD2. This CDR3 is 15 amino acids long. V was pared by 6 bases and J by 9 bases, with 13 bases of the junction left unmatched. CDR1 is MNHEY and CDR2 is SVGEGT in the germline V gene. CDR3 nucleotides: TGTGCCAGCAGCTCTGAGCGGGAGAGAGAGGGCATTCAGTACTTC. Its protein is CASSSEREREGIQYF.

This chain connects TRBV6-1 to TRBJ1-2, with 8 bases that match TRBD1. The CDR3 extends over 13 amino acids. Germline loops: CDR1 MNHNS, CDR2 SASEGT. V lost 5 bases to trimming and J lost 3 bases; unmatched junction nucleotides: 2. The DNA for the CDR3 is TGTGCCAGCAGTTCGACAGGGGACTATGGCTACACCTTC. Translated, it gives CASSSTGDYGYTF.

The chain employs TRBV5-1 and TRBJ1-1, with no clear D. This CDR3 is 13 amino acids long. Trimming took 2 bases from V and 4 from J, leaving 9 bases between them. The germline V gene encodes CDR1 SGHRS and CDR2 YFSETQ. CDR3 sequence reads: CASSFQGSTEAFF. As DNA, the CDR3 is TGCGCCAGCAGCTTTCAAGGGAGCACTGAAGCTTTCTTT.

V gene TRBV12-5 combines with J gene TRBJ1-2, with 7 positions matching TRBD1. The germline V gene encodes CDR1 LGHNT and CDR2 FRNRAP. The junction had 12 bases not matched to a gene; V was cut back by 4 bases and J by 4 bases. The CDR3 is made up of 16 amino acids. The CDR3 region is CASGSDSGQLGYGYTF. The CDR3 DNA reads TGTGCTAGTGGTTCTGATTCGGGACAGCTTGGCTATGGCTACACCTTC.

The chain employs TRBV6-6 and TRBJ1-1; D remains ambiguous. The CDR3 extends over 12 amino acids. V gave up 4 bases and J gave up 1 base, with 4 bases separating them. CDR1 and CDR2 (germline): MNHNY, SVGAGI (reference sequence). The CDR3 reads CASSSRNTEAFF. The DNA of the CDR3 is TGTGCCAGCAGTTCTAGGAACACTGAAGCTTTCTTT.

This sequence joins TRBV15 and TRBJ1-1, with TRBD1 matching over 10 bases. There are 13 residues in the CDR3. Losses at the gene ends were 6 bases for V and 7 bases for J; bases not matched to a gene: 5. Germline CDR1 and CDR2: LNHNV and YYDKDF (reference sequence). The CDR3 DNA reads TGTGCCACCAGTCGGACAGGGGGTCATGAAGCTTTCTTT. This sequence encodes CATSRTGGHEAFF.